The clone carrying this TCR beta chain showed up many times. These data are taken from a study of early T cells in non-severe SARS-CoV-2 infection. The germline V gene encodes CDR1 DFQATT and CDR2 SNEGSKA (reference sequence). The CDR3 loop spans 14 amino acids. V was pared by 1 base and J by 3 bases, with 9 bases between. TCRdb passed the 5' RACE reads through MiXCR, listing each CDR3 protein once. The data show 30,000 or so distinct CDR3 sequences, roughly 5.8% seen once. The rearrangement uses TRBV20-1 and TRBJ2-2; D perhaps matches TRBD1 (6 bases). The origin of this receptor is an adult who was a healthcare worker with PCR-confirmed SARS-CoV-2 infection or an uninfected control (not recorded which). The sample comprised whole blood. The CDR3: CSARGTAHTGELFF. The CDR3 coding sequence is TGCAGTGCTAGAGGGACAGCCCACACCGGGGAGCTGTTTTTT.